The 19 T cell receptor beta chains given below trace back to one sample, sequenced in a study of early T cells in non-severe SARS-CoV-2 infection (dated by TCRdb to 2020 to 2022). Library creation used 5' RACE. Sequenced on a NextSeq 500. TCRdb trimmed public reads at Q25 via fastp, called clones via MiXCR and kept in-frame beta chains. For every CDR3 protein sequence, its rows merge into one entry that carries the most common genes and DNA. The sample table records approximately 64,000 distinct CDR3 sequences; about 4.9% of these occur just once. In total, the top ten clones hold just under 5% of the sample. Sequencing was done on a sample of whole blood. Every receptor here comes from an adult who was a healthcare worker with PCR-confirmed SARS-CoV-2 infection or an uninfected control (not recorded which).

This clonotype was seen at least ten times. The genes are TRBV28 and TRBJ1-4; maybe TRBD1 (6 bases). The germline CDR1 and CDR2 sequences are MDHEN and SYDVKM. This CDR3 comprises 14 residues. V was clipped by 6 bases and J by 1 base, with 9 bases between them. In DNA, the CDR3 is TGTGCCAGCAGGGAGGGGGGAACTAATGAAAAACTGTTTTTT. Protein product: CASREGGTNEKLFF.

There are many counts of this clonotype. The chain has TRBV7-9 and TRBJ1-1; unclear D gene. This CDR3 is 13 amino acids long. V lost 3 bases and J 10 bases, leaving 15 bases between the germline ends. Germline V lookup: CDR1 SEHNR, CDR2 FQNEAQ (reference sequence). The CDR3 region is CASSFAEDEGAFF. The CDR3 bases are TGTGCCAGCAGCTTCGCGGAAGATGAAGGAGCTTTCTTT.

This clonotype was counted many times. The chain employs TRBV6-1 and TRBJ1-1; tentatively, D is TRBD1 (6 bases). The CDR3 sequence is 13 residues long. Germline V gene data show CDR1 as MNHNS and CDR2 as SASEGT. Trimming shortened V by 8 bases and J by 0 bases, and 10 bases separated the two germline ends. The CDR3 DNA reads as TGTGCCAGCGGAGGACAGATGAACACTGAAGCTTTCTTT. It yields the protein CASGGQMNTEAFF.

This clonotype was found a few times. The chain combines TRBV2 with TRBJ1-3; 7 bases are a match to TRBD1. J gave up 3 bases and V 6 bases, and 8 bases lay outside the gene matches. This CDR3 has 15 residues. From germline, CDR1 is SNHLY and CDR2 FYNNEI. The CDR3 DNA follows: TGTGCCAGCAGGGAATCCGGGACAGTTGGAAACACCATATATTTT. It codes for CASRESGTVGNTIYF.

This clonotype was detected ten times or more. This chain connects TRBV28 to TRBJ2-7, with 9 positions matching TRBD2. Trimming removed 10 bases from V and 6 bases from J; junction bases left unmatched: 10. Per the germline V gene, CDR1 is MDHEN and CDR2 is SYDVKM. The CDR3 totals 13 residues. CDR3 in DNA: TGTGCCACCGCGGGACTAGCTGTGTCCGAGCAGTACTTC. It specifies CATAGLAVSEQYF.

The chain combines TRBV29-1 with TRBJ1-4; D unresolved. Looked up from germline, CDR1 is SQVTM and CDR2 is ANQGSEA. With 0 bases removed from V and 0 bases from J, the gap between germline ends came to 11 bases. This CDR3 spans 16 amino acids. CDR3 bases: TGCAGCGTTGAAGATCTAGACCGGTCAACTAATGAAAAACTGTTTTTT. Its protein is CSVEDLDRSTNEKLFF.

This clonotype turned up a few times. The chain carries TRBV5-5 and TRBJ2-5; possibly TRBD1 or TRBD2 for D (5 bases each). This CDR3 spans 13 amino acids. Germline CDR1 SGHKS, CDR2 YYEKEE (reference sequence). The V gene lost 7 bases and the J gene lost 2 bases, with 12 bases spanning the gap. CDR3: CASSGALQETQYF. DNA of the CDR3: TGTGCCAGCTCCGGGGCGCTACAAGAGACCCAGTACTTC.

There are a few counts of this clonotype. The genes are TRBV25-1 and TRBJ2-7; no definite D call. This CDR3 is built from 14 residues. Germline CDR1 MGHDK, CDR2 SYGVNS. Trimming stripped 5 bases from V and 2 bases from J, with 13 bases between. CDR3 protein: CASSSLGTPYEQYF. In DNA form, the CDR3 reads TGTGCCAGCAGTAGCCTGGGAACCCCCTACGAGCAGTACTTC.

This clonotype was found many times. The CDR3, as DNA: TGCGCCAGCAGCTTGGAGGCTAGCGGAGGGGACGAGCAGTACTTC. Its translation: CASSLEASGGDEQYF. The rearrangement links TRBV5-1 to TRBJ2-7; TRBD2 matches 7 bases. With V trimmed by 0 bases and J by 5 bases, 8 bases remained unmatched. Germline CDR1 reads SGHRS; CDR2 reads YFSETQ. The CDR3 spans 15 residues.

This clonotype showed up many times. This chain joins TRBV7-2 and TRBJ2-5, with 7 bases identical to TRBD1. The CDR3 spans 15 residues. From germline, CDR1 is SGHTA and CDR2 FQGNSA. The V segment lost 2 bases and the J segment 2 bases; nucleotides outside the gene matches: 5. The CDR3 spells CASSLQGTAQETQYF. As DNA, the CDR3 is TGTGCCAGCAGCTTACAAGGGACAGCACAAGAGACCCAGTACTTC.

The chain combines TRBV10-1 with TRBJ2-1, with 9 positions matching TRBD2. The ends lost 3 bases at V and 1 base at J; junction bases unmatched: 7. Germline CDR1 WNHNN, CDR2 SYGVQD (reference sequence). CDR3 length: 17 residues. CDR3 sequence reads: CASSELSGRQSYNEQFF. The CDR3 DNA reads TGCGCCAGCAGTGAACTAAGCGGGAGGCAGTCCTACAATGAGCAGTTCTTC.

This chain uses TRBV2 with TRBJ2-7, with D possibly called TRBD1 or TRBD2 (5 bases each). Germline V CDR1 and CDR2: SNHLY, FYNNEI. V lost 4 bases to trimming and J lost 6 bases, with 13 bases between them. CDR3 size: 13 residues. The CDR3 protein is CASSAFERGEQYF. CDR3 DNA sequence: TGTGCCAGCAGTGCGTTCGAGAGGGGCGAGCAGTACTTC.

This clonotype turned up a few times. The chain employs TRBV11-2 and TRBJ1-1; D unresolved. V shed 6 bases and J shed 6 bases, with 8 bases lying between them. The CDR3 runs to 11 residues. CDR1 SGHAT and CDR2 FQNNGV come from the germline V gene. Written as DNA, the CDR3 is TGTGCCAGCAGGGACTTCGCTGAAGCTTTCTTT. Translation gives CASRDFAEAFF.

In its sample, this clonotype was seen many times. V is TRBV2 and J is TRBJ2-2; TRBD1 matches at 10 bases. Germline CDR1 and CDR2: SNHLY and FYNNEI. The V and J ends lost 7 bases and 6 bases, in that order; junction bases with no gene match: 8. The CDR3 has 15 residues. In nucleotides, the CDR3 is TGTGCCAGCACCCCGCGGACAGGGGGATCCGGGGAGCTGTTTTTT. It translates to CASTPRTGGSGELFF.

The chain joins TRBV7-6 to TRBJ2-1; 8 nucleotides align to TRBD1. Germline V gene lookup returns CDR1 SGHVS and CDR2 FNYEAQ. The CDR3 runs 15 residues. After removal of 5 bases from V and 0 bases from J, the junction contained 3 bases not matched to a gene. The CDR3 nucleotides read TGTGCCAGCAGCAGGACAGGGACCTCCTACAATGAGCAGTTCTTC. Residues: CASSRTGTSYNEQFF.

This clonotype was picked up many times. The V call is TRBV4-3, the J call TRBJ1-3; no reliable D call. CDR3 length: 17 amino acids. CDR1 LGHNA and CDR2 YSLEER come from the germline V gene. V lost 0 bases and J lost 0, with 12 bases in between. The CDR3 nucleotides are TGCGCCAGCAGCCAAGACTCCACCAGACACTCTGGAAACACCATATATTTT. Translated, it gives CASSQDSTRHSGNTIYF.

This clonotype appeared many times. CDR3 DNA: TGTGCCAGCAGCTTTGGACAGTTGAATTCACCCCTCCACTTT. It translates to CASSFGQLNSPLHF. The chain recombines TRBV3-1 with TRBJ1-6, with D perhaps matching TRBD1 (6 bases). The V end was cut by 5 bases, the J end by 7 bases, with 12 bases between. There are 14 residues in the CDR3. Looked up from germline, CDR1 is LGHDT and CDR2 is YNNKEL (reference sequence).

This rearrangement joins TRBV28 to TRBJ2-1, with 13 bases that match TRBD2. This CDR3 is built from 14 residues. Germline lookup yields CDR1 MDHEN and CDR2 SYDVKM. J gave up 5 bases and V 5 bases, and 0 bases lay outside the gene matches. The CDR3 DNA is TGTGCCAGCAGTGGGACTAGCGGGAACAATGAGCAGTTCTTC. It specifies CASSGTSGNNEQFF.

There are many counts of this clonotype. In DNA, the CDR3 is TGTGCCAGCAGCTTAGGCTATGTAAACACTGAAGCTTTCTTT. It specifies CASSLGYVNTEAFF. The chain recombines TRBV7-2 with TRBJ1-1, with D hard to call. CDR1 and CDR2 (germline): SGHTA, FQGNSA. V lost 1 base, J lost 2 bases, and 8 bases lay in between. This CDR3 has 14 amino acids.